The next 27 T cell receptor beta chains were all read from a single sample in a study of blood T cells in healthy people across ages. Primers used in a second PCR of roughly 6 to 11 cycles were a sample-barcoded 5' primer and a J-beta primer mix. TCRdb re-called the 5' RACE reads through MiXCR, storing one row per CDR3 protein. The sample has hundreds of thousands of distinct CDR3 sequences; more than 20% are singletons. These same records also appear under a second study, on T cells of mothers and their children.

The sequenced material came from blood. The receptor source for this set is a boy between 10 and 17 years old in good health.

This clonotype has a count of ten or more. The J gene is TRBJ2-6, the V gene TRBV15; D is uncertain. Trimming took off 0 bases at V and 0 bases at J, with 9 bases between the two ends. The germline gives CDR1 LNHNV, CDR2 YYDKDF (reference sequence). The CDR3 extends over 17 amino acids. CDR3 nucleotide sequence: TGTGCCACCAGCAGAGATTTGAAAAGCTCTGGGGCCAACGTCCTGACTTTC. This translates into CATSRDLKSSGANVLTF.

The chain carries TRBV21-1 and TRBJ2-3; the table's D gene call, TRBD2, was not cross checked with the DNA. TRBV21-1 is flagged as a pseudogene. This CDR3 contains 13 residues. CDR3 in amino acids: CASSKWASGRIPF. As DNA, the CDR3 is TGTGCCAGCAGCAAATGGGCTAGCGGGAGAATCCCATTT.

The table lists this clonotype with many counts. This chain joins TRBV25-1 and TRBJ2-5; possible D gene TRBD1, 6 bases. The CDR3 is 14 amino acids. Germline V gene lookup returns CDR1 MGHDK and CDR2 SYGVNS. Between the trimmed V and J ends, which lost 2 bases and 1 base, there was a span of 8 bases. In DNA, the CDR3 is TGTGCCAGCAGTGAAGGACAGACCCAAGAGACCCAGTACTTC. This encodes CASSEGQTQETQYF.

This clonotype was seen a few times. The chain links TRBV5-8 to TRBJ2-2, with 7 positions matching TRBD1. V dropped 4 bases and J dropped 12; count of bases not matched to a gene: 9. Germline V gene lookup returns CDR1 SGHTS and CDR2 YDEGEE. This CDR3 is 13 amino acids long. CDR3 sequence: CASSQQTGSKLFF. The CDR3, as DNA: TGTGCCAGCAGCCAGCAGACAGGGAGTAAGCTGTTTTTT.

This clonotype showed up just a few times. The rearrangement uses TRBV28 and TRBJ1-2; D remains ambiguous. The CDR3 runs 15 residues. The V end was cut by 0 bases, the J end by 6 bases, with 14 bases between. Germline V lookup: CDR1 MDHEN, CDR2 SYDVKM. The CDR3 here is CASSLWGKGSDGYTF. CDR3 in DNA: TGTGCCAGCAGTTTATGGGGAAAAGGATCCGATGGCTACACCTTC.

This clonotype was seen more than once but under ten times. This chain joins TRBV4-3 and TRBJ2-3; TRBD2 might be the D (6 bases). V gave up 1 base and J gave up 4 bases, with 15 bases separating them. The CDR3 loop spans 16 amino acids. Germline lookup yields CDR1 LGHNA and CDR2 YSLEER. The CDR3 sequence: CASSQGRSRGSDTQYF. The CDR3 DNA reads as TGCGCCAGCAGCCAAGGGCGGTCCCGGGGGTCAGATACGCAGTATTTT.

This clonotype was seen a few times. V and J are TRBV20-1 and TRBJ1-2; no firm D call. The CDR3 extends over 15 amino acids. Germline V gene data show CDR1 as DFQATT and CDR2 as SNEGSKA (reference sequence). The V gene lost 4 bases and the J gene lost 6 bases, with 21 bases spanning the gap. The CDR3 DNA reads as TGCAGTGCTACATTAGGTCCCCGCGGGCGCCATGGCTACACCTTC. Amino acid sequence: CSATLGPRGRHGYTF.

This clonotype was detected only a few times. This chain uses TRBV28 with TRBJ1-2; D possibly corresponds to TRBD1 (5 bases). The CDR3 sequence is 14 residues long. V was pared by 6 bases and J by 2 bases, with 13 bases between. Germline V gene sequence: CDR1 MDHEN, CDR2 SYDVKM. The CDR3 spells CASSYSGDNYGYTF. CDR3 nucleotides: TGTGCCAGCAGCTATTCCGGGGACAACTATGGCTACACCTTC.

The chain recombines TRBV12-3 or TRBV12-4 with TRBJ1-2; D remains unclear. V lost 7 bases and J lost 5, with 11 bases in between. The CDR3 has 12 residues. CDR3 nucleotides: TGTGCCAGCACCAACGGAGGGTATGGCTACACCTTC. It specifies CASTNGGYGYTF.

The V call is TRBV5-1, the J call TRBJ2-5, with 7 bases fitting TRBD1. The CDR3 has 14 residues. V lost 2 bases to trimming and J lost 5 bases; unmatched junction nucleotides: 6. Germline CDR1 reads SGHRS; CDR2 reads YFSETQ. CDR3 in DNA: TGCGCCAGCAGCTTCTCGACAGGGCCGGAGACCCAGTACTTC. It specifies CASSFSTGPETQYF. Full variable domain (rest looked up from reference TRBV5-1 and TRBJ2-5): KAGVTQTPRYLIKTRGQQVTLSCSPISGHRSVSWYQQTPGQGLQFLFEYFSETQRNKGNFPGRFSGRQFSNSRSEMNVSTLELGDSALYLCASSFSTGPETQYFGPGTRLLVL.

The rearrangement links TRBV4-2 to TRBJ1-4; TRBD1 matches 7 bases. J gave up 8 bases and V 4 bases, and 7 bases lay outside the gene matches. Germline CDR1 reads LGHNA; CDR2 reads YNFKEQ. This CDR3 region has 14 residues. The CDR3: CASSRPGTAEKLFF. The CDR3 region has the DNA TGTGCCAGCAGCCGACCCGGGACAGCCGAAAAACTGTTTTTT.

V and J are TRBV4-3 and TRBJ1-3; no clear D gene. Germline lookup yields CDR1 LGHNA and CDR2 YSLEER. This CDR3 is 15 amino acids long. The germline V and J ends were trimmed by 0 bases and 4 bases, with 10 bases remaining between them. CDR3: CASSQDYRGGNTIYF. Written as DNA, the CDR3 is TGCGCCAGCAGCCAAGATTACCGAGGAGGAAACACCATATATTTT.

The genes are TRBV29-1 and TRBJ2-3; D perhaps matches TRBD2 (6 bases). The CDR3 is 14 residues long. Trimming cost V 2 bases and J 2 bases, with 11 bases left between them. The germline V gene has CDR1 SQVTM and CDR2 ANQGSEA. The CDR3, as DNA: TGCAGCGTTGAACCCGGGGGACCCACAGATACGCAGTATTTT. Amino acid sequence: CSVEPGGPTDTQYF.

A few counts support this clonotype. J is TRBJ2-3 and V is TRBV4-3, with TRBD2 as a possible D gene (7 bases). The V end was cut by 2 bases, the J end by 5 bases, with 14 bases between. Per germline, CDR1 LGHNA and CDR2 YSLEER. The CDR3 runs to 15 residues. The CDR3 loop is CASSQLRGGGDTQYF. CDR3 bases: TGCGCCAGCAGCCAACTTAGGGGGGGAGGAGATACGCAGTATTTT.

This sequence joins TRBV6-6 and TRBJ1-4; tentative D call: TRBD1 (5 bases). Germline assignment: CDR1 MNHNY and CDR2 SVGAGI (reference sequence). This CDR3 is built from 15 residues. V lost 4 bases and J lost 7, with 16 bases in between. The CDR3, as DNA: TGTGCCAGCAGTTGCTCGGGGGGAAGAGGTGAAAAACTGTTTTTT. It yields the protein CASSCSGGRGEKLFF.

This chain uses TRBV6-2 or TRBV6-3 with TRBJ1-6; D gene unclear. This CDR3 region has 18 residues. The V end was cut by 6 bases, the J end by 3 bases, with 21 bases between. The germline V gene encodes CDR1 MNHEY and CDR2 SVGEGT. Written as DNA, the CDR3 is TGTGCCAGCAGCTCTCCTCCACCCATTCGCGACTATAATTCACCCCTCCACTTT. As protein: CASSSPPPIRDYNSPLHF.

J is TRBJ1-6 and V is TRBV7-8, with 8 bases fitting TRBD1. Looked up from germline, CDR1 is SGHVS and CDR2 is FQNEAQ. The CDR3 has 15 residues. The junction had 2 bases not matched to a gene; V was cut back by 0 bases and J by 7 bases. CDR3 in DNA: TGTGCCAGCAGCTTAGCGACAGGGGCAAATTCACCCCTCCACTTT. Residues: CASSLATGANSPLHF.

A few counts support this clonotype. V is TRBV29-1 and J is TRBJ2-6; tentative D call: TRBD2 (6 bases). Trimming removed 5 bases from V and 1 base from J, with 12 bases in between. CDR3 length equals 15 residues. Germline V gives CDR1 SQVTM, CDR2 ANQGSEA. The CDR3 protein is CSVNWRESGANVLTF. The CDR3 DNA sequence: TGCAGCGTTAATTGGCGGGAATCTGGGGCCAACGTCCTGACTTTC.

The chain has TRBV20-1 and TRBJ2-3; 9 bases are shared with TRBD2. CDR3 length: 13 residues. With 2 bases clipped from V and 6 bases from J, the junction kept 3 bases outside the gene matches. Germline CDR1 and CDR2: DFQATT and SNEGSKA (reference sequence). CDR3 loop: CSARRGLADTQYF. In DNA form, the CDR3 reads TGCAGTGCTAGACGAGGACTAGCGGATACGCAGTATTTT.

The rearrangement links TRBV29-1 to TRBJ1-2, with TRBD1 matching 8 bases. V was pared by 3 bases and J by 6 bases, with 3 bases of the junction left unmatched. The CDR3 covers 12 residues. Germline V gene data show CDR1 as SQVTM and CDR2 as ANQGSEA. CDR3 loop: CSVDQGANGYTF. In nucleotides, the CDR3 is TGCAGCGTTGACCAGGGGGCCAATGGCTACACCTTC.

The chain has TRBV28 and TRBJ2-5; 8 bases match TRBD1. The germline gives CDR1 MDHEN, CDR2 SYDVKM. Unmatched junction bases numbered 6, after V lost 6 bases and J lost 0 bases. The CDR3 totals 15 residues. DNA of the CDR3: TGTGCCAGCAGAGGGGAGGACAGGGACCAAGAGACCCAGTACTTC. This encodes CASRGEDRDQETQYF.

This clonotype turned up a few times. The rearrangement links TRBV20-1 to TRBJ2-2; D is possibly TRBD2 (6 bases). The CDR3 covers 15 residues. CDR1 and CDR2 from the germline V gene are DFQATT and SNEGSKA (reference sequence). The ends were cut back, 6 bases at V and 3 bases at J, with 17 bases in the middle. CDR3 sequence reads: CSATGGTPYTGELFF. The CDR3 coding sequence is TGCAGTGCGACGGGCGGGACCCCTTACACCGGGGAGCTGTTTTTT.

This rearrangement joins TRBV9 to TRBJ2-1; D may be TRBD1 or TRBD2 (5 bases each). Germline values: CDR1 SGDLS, CDR2 YYNGEE. V was trimmed by 7 bases and J by 2 bases, leaving 10 bases between them. CDR3 size: 13 residues. Here the CDR3 DNA reads TGTGCCAGCGCAGGGACCCCCTACAATGAGCAGTTCTTC. This gives the protein CASAGTPYNEQFF.

The chain has TRBV11-2 and TRBJ2-3; the D gene is possibly TRBD2 (7 bases). Germline V gives CDR1 SGHAT, CDR2 FQNNGV. Deletions cut 2 bases from V and 2 bases from J, with 11 bases between. The CDR3 has 15 amino acids. The CDR3 coding sequence is TGTGCCAGCAGCTTACGGGCGGGGGCCACAGATACGCAGTATTTT. Translating gives CASSLRAGATDTQYF. Combining the CDR3 with reference TRBV11-2 and TRBJ2-3 gives the whole variable domain EAGVAQSPRYKIIEKRQSVAFWCNPISGHATLYWYQQILGQGPKLLIQFQNNGVVDDSQLPKDRFSAERLKGVDSTLKIQPAKLEDSAVYLCASSLRAGATDTQYFGPGTRLTVL.

This clonotype came up a few times. The chain carries TRBV7-8 and TRBJ2-7, with 9 bases aligning to TRBD2. The V segment lost 5 bases and the J segment 0 bases; nucleotides outside the gene matches: 5. CDR1 is SGHVS and CDR2 is FQNEAQ in the germline V gene. The CDR3 consists of 15 residues. Here the CDR3 reads CASSPRGGASYEQYF. In DNA form, the CDR3 reads TGTGCCAGCAGCCCCCGCGGGGGGGCCTCCTACGAGCAGTACTTC.

This clonotype occurred a few times. The CDR3 DNA reads TGTGCCAGCAGGGCGGGGGGCAGCACAGATACGCAGTATTTT. It is translated as CASRAGGSTDTQYF. The rearrangement links TRBV28 to TRBJ2-3; 8 bases are a match to TRBD2. CDR1 is MDHEN and CDR2 is SYDVKM in the germline V gene. V was pared by 6 bases and J by 0 bases, with 2 bases of the junction left unmatched. CDR3 length equals 14 residues.

The gene calls are TRBV4-1 and TRBJ2-6, with D unresolved. CDR3 length: 16 amino acids. The germline V gene encodes CDR1 MGHRA and CDR2 YSYEKL. V gave up 1 base and J gave up 2 bases, with 9 bases separating them. The CDR3 DNA reads as TGCGCCAGCAGCCAAGTTCTTGGAGCTGGGGCCAACGTCCTGACTTTC. Translated: CASSQVLGAGANVLTF.